What follows are 9 T cell receptor beta chains derived from one specimen sequenced in a study of regulatory T cells in long-lasting Graves disease. Building the TCR beta libraries relied on iRepertoire HTBI primers, and CDR3 regions underwent Arm-PCR. TCRdb ran MiXCR on the multiplex PCR reads and lists one entry per CDR3 protein. The profile shows 500,000 to 700,000 distinct CDR3 sequences, 30% of them singletons. Stated time point: persistent/refractory GD, antithyroid drugs over 5 years with positive TRAb. Scientists built the TCR library using RNA that was extracted from PBMCs. The sample in question was peripheral blood mononuclear cells (PBMCs), obtained when the disease was refractory, from a patient treated with antithyroid drugs. These receptors all stem from a female donor with Graves disease.

This chain uses TRBV13 with TRBJ2-7, with D uncertain. The CDR3 totals 10 residues. V lost 5 bases and J lost 6, with 5 bases in between. Germline V CDR1 and CDR2: PRHDT, FYEKMQ (reference sequence). The CDR3: CASSLLEQYF. CDR3 nucleotides: TGTGCCAGCAGCCTCCTCGAGCAGTACTTC.

Remarks on this clonotype: A read error may be the cause here, since a much bigger clone is one base away. The rearrangement uses TRBV20-1 and TRBJ2-7, with D unclear. Trimming left V 0 bases short and J 6 bases short, with 15 bases between. The CDR3 is 14 amino acids. Germline CDR1 reads DFQATT; CDR2 reads SNEGSKA (reference sequence). The CDR3 DNA reads TGCAGTGCTAGAGATACGAGCCTCCTAGGCGAGCAGTACTTC. Translation gives CSARDTSLLGEQYF.

This clonotype was seen many times. V gene TRBV6-1 combines with J gene TRBJ2-6; D might be TRBD1 (7 bases). Germline V gene sequence: CDR1 MNHNS, CDR2 SASEGT. The CDR3 is 19 residues long. V shed 5 bases and J shed 0 bases, with 20 bases lying between them. The CDR3 protein is CASSRDSGGIPSGANVLTF. The CDR3 DNA is TGTGCCAGCAGTCGGGACAGTGGGGGGATCCCCTCTGGGGCCAACGTCCTGACTTTC.

The rearrangement uses TRBV30 and TRBJ1-4; no clear D. Germline V gene sequence: CDR1 GTSNPN, CDR2 SVGIG (reference sequence). The CDR3 covers 13 residues. V lost 1 base to trimming and J lost 7 bases, with 10 bases between them. The CDR3 region is CAWSALTFEKLFF. The CDR3 DNA follows: TGTGCCTGGAGTGCCCTCACTTTTGAAAAACTGTTTTTT.

This clonotype has a handful of counts. The chain employs TRBV27 and TRBJ2-7; 7 positions match TRBD1. Germline CDR1 MNHEY, CDR2 SMNVEV (reference sequence). The CDR3 spans 15 residues. After removal of 0 bases from V and 2 bases from J, the junction contained 4 bases not matched to a gene. The CDR3, as DNA: TGTGCCAGCAGTTTATCAAGGGACAGCACCTACGAGCAGTACTTC. It codes for CASSLSRDSTYEQYF.

Only a few counts were recorded for this clonotype. The V gene is TRBV29-1, the J gene TRBJ1-1; D remains unclear. CDR3 length equals 13 residues. Trimming pared 5 bases from V and 1 base from J, leaving 11 bases between. The germline V gene encodes CDR1 SQVTM and CDR2 ANQGSEA. The CDR3 coding sequence is TGCAGCGTTACGGACGGGCAGAACACTGAAGCTTTCTTT. Translation gives CSVTDGQNTEAFF. The full variable domain, completed using reference TRBV29-1 and TRBJ1-1, is SAVISQKPSRDICQRGTSLTIQCQVDSQVTMMFWYRQQPGQSLTLIATANQGSEATYESGFVIDKFPISRPNLTFSTLTVSNMSPEDSSIYLCSVTDGQNTEAFFGQGTRLTVV.

J is TRBJ2-7 and V is TRBV15, with D maybe TRBD1 (6 bases). V lost 3 bases to trimming and J lost 3 bases, with 12 bases between them. CDR3 length equals 14 residues. The germline CDR1 and CDR2 sequences are LNHNV and YYDKDF (reference sequence). CDR3 sequence: CATSSRQDNYEQYF. The CDR3 coding sequence is TGTGCCACCAGCAGCCGACAGGATAACTACGAGCAGTACTTC.

The rearrangement links TRBV11-2 to TRBJ2-1; 7 positions match TRBD1. Germline values: CDR1 SGHAT, CDR2 FQNNGV. The ends lost 5 bases at V and 8 bases at J; junction bases unmatched: 18. The CDR3 sequence is 17 residues long. Written as DNA, the CDR3 is TGTGCCAGCAGCCCCCCTCTGGGCAGGGGGATTATCGATGAGCAGTTCTTC. It yields the protein CASSPPLGRGIIDEQFF.

The chain is built from TRBV3-1 and TRBJ1-2; 11 positions match TRBD1. The CDR3 has 16 amino acids. The V gene's germline CDR1 is LGHDT and CDR2 YNNKEL (reference sequence). The junction had 10 bases not matched to a gene; V was cut back by 4 bases and J by 6 bases. In nucleotides, the CDR3 is TGTGCCAGCAGCCGAACCGGACAGGGGGCACGTGATGGCTACACCTTC. This sequence encodes CASSRTGQGARDGYTF.